The text below deals with one T cell receptor beta chain. These data are taken from a study of control samples from healthy donors and cancer patients. The germline gives CDR1 LNHNV, CDR2 YYDKDF (reference sequence). This CDR3 spans 20 amino acids. V dropped 4 bases and J dropped 0; count of bases not matched to a gene: 8. The data were produced by immunoSEQ multiplex PCR, yet TCRdb's version contains in-frame clones alone and is incomplete. The table includes tens of thousands of clones, approximately 89% detected once. Material: blood. The chain combines TRBV15 with TRBJ2-6; 14 bases map to TRBD2. This clonotype was obtained from a man in his fifties or sixties in good health. The CDR3 bases are TGTGCCACCAGCACCCCTGGGACTAGCGGGAGCTTCTCTGGGGCCAACGTCCTGACTTTC. Translated, it gives CATSTPGTSGSFSGANVLTF.